What follows is one T cell receptor (beta chain) and its context. CDR3 length equals 13 residues. Germline V gene sequence: CDR1 LNHDA, CDR2 SQIVND (reference sequence). V trimming: 7 bases; J trimming: 6 bases; junction bases outside the gene matches: 6. This entry comes from a study of blood T cell repertoires in COVID-19. Across the study: Both acute and convalescent COVID-19 samples were obtained from the United States, Italy and Spain. The cDNA or gDNA used as material had been derived from T cells, B-cell-depleted T cells, or PBMCs.

Repertoires were generated with immunoSEQ multiplex PCR, while TCRdb's copy carries only in-frame clones and drops some. Of roughly 300,000 clones in the sample, roughly 80% were seen once. The clonotype comes from a human donor with COVID-19, enrolled during active disease. The donor label of this sample is uncertain. The chain links TRBV19 to TRBJ2-7; 10 bases align to TRBD2. Sequencing was done on a sample of peripheral blood. The CDR3 protein is CASTSGRAGEQYF. The CDR3 region has the DNA TGTGCCAGTACCAGCGGGAGGGCGGGCGAGCAGTACTTC.